This is a list of T cell receptor beta chains from one sample in a study of blood T cell repertoires in COVID-19. Some clones are missing from TCRdb's copy, which holds only in-frame ones; the method was immunoSEQ multiplex PCR. The sample carries 40,000 to 45,000 clones, around 92% recorded once. The sample was peripheral blood. The receptor set was obtained from a human donor in a cohort sampled during active COVID-19. Both conserved end residues are part of each CDR3. The D gene is left open where the match is weak. Size is omitted from some rows. Given values are once, few, many or a class for expanded clones.

V gene	J gene	clone size	D gene	CDR3 DNA	CDR3 protein
TRBV27	TRBJ2-3	NA	TRBD2	TGTGCCAGCAGTTTATTAGTAGCGGGCAGAACAGATACGCAGTATTTT	CASSLLVAGRTDTQYF
TRBV5-4	TRBJ1-1	NA	TRBD1	TGTGCCAGCAGCAAGGACAGGGTCAACACTGAAGCTTTCTTT	CASSKDRVNTEAFF
TRBV12-3/TRBV12-4	TRBJ1-2	NA	NA	TGTGCCAGCCGCCCCAGTGGCTCCTATGGCTACACCTTC	CASRPSGSYGYTF
TRBV18	TRBJ2-5	NA	TRBD1	TGTGCCAGCTCCCTAGGACAGGGGGAGACCCAGTACTTC	CASSLGQGETQYF
TRBV12-3/TRBV12-4	TRBJ2-7	NA	NA	TGTGCCAGCAGTTTGTGGCGGGGAGACGAGCAGTACTTC	CASSLWRGDEQYF
TRBV2	TRBJ2-6	few	TRBD2	TGTGCCAGCAGTGTCGGGGGGAAAGCTGGGGCCAACGTCCTGACTTTC	CASSVGGKAGANVLTF
TRBV19	TRBJ2-2	NA	NA	TGTGCCAGTAGTATTTTTTTAGGGGGCACCGGGGAGCTGTTTTTT	CASSIFLGGTGELFF
TRBV5-1	TRBJ1-1	NA	TRBD1	TGCGCCAGCAGCTTGGCGCCCGGACAGGGTTGGAACACTGAAGCTTTCTTT	CASSLAPGQGWNTEAFF
TRBV27	TRBJ1-5	few	NA	TGTGCCAGCAGTTTGCAGAACAATCAGCCCCAGCATTTT	CASSLQNNQPQHF
TRBV7-9	TRBJ1-4	NA	TRBD1	TGTGCCAGCAGCTTACGGCAGTGGTGGGAGACAGGGGTTGAAAAACTGTTTTTT	CASSLRQWWETGVEKLFF
TRBV25-1	TRBJ2-2	NA	NA	TGTGCCAGCAGTGAATCACCAACAGGGCCCGGGGAGCTGTTTTTT	CASSESPTGPGELFF